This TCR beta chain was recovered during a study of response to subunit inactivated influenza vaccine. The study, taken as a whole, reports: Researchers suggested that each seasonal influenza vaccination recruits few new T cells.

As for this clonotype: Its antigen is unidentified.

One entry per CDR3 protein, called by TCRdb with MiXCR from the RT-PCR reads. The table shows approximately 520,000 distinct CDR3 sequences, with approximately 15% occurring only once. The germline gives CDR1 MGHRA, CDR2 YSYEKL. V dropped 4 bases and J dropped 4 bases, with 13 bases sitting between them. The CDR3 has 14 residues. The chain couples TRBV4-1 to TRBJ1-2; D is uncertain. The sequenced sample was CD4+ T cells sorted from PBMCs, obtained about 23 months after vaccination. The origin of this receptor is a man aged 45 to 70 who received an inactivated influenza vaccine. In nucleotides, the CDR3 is TGCGCCAGCAGCCTTCAGGTTCAGGTCTATGGCTACACCTTC. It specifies CASSLQVQVYGYTF.